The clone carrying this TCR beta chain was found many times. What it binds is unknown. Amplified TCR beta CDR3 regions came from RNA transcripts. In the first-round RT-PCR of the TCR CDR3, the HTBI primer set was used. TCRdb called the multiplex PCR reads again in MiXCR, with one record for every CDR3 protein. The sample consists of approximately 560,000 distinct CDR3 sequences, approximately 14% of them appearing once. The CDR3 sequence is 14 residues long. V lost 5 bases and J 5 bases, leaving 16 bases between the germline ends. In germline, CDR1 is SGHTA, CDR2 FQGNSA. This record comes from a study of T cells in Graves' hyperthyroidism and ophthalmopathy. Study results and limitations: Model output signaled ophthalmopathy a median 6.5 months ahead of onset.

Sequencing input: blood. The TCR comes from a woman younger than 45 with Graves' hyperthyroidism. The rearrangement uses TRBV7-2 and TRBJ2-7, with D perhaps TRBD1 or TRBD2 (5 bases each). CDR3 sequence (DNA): TGTGCCAGCAGCGAGGGGTCGGGGTTTGACGAGCAGTACTTC. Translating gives CASSEGSGFDEQYF.